Reported below is one T cell receptor (beta chain). In the source study's methods: Reference gene primers were amplified, and this amplification served to estimate nucleated cell counts. Clones were read by immunoSEQ multiplex PCR, and TCRdb kept only the in-frame ones, dropping some. From that table come the V and J calls and clone size; the DNA was used to work out D and trimming. The sample yields around 140,000 clones, 75% to 90% seen once. The length of the CDR3 is 18 residues. Germline lookup yields CDR1 SGHTS and CDR2 YDEGEE. Trimming left V 2 bases short and J 0 bases short, with 21 bases between. These data are taken from a study of blood T cell repertoires in COVID-19. Across the study: Nucleic acid was either cDNA or gDNA, and it came from T cells, B-cell-depleted T cells, or PBMCs.

The chain employs TRBV5-8 and TRBJ2-7, with a possible D match to TRBD2 (8 bases). Sequenced input: peripheral blood. The clonotype originates from a man aged 50-59 years with active or convalescent COVID-19. Written as DNA, the CDR3 is TGTGCCAGCAGCTTAAACAGGGGATCAGCGGGGGCCTCCTACGAGCAGTACTTC. The encoded protein is CASSLNRGSAGASYEQYF.